This entry features one T cell receptor beta chain sequence. Antigen specificity is unknown. The data belong to a study of OX40 agonist ivuxolimab in advanced cancers. Study-level information: Enrollees could have had prior anti-PD-1, anti-PD-L1 or anti-CTLA-4 therapy, which over 35% had received. Partial responses were observed in three patients, of whom one had hepatocellular carcinoma and two had cutaneous melanoma.

Findings and limits, study-wide: Relative to CD4+ cells, CD8+ T cells on average had more expanded clones.

The CDR3 runs to 15 residues. The V and J ends lost 5 bases and 5 bases, in that order; junction bases with no gene match: 9. Germline V CDR1 and CDR2: MNHEY, SMNVEV (reference sequence). Data came from immunoSEQ multiplex PCR; TCRdb stores just in-frame clones and leaves some out. The table includes about 70,000 clones, roughly 87% detected once. People who had autoimmune disease history or systemic immunosuppression were excluded. The TCR was taken from an adult with an advanced solid tumor such as melanoma, head and neck, liver or kidney cancer. The sample consisted of CD4+ or CD8+ T cells sorted from blood, taken in a trial of the OX40 agonist ivuxolimab. The chain recombines TRBV27 with TRBJ1-2, with 9 bases lining up with TRBD1. This chain's CDR3 is CASSPSQGARYGYTF. The CDR3 DNA reads as TGTGCCAGCAGTCCCTCACAGGGGGCGAGGTATGGCTACACCTTC.